This entry lists 26 T cell receptor beta chains sequenced from one sample in a study of graft-versus-host responses after intestinal transplantation. The protocol was immunoSEQ multiplex PCR, while the TCRdb copy is restricted to in-frame clones and leaves out a portion. The sample has around 50,000 clones; roughly 89% are singletons. Sample: PBMCs, taken 26 days after transplant. The receptor source for this set is a human patient who received an intestinal transplant, so some T cells may come from the graft donor.

The V gene is TRBV27, the J gene TRBJ2-5; 8 nucleotides match TRBD2. Germline trimming cut 8 bases from V and 5 bases from J; bases unmatched to any gene: 7. CDR1 is MNHEY and CDR2 is SMNVEV in the germline V gene (reference sequence). The CDR3 covers 13 residues. The DNA for the CDR3 is TGTGCCAGCGGGGGACTAGAGGCCGAGACCCAGTACTTC. It yields the protein CASGGLEAETQYF.

In regard to this clone: Germline is not matched at one junction end, which may reflect a read error. The V and J genes are TRBV6-5 and TRBJ2-1, with D tentatively TRBD2 (5 bases). The CDR3 extends over 14 amino acids. The germline V gene has CDR1 MNHEY and CDR2 SVGAGI. CDR3 nucleotides: TGTGCCGGCAGCGGACTGGGTTCCTACAATGAGCAGTTCTTC. Amino acids: CAGSGLGSYNEQFF.

This clone turned up a few times. J is TRBJ2-2 and V is TRBV10-3; D gene unclear. The length of the CDR3 is 10 residues. Trimming shortened V by 10 bases and J by 7 bases, and 7 bases separated the two germline ends. The germline CDR1 and CDR2 sequences are ENHRY and SYGVKD. The CDR3 region has the DNA TGTGCCAGCGGTGGCGGGGAGCTGTTTTTT. Translated, it gives CASGGGELFF.

This clone was seen just once. V gene TRBV29-1 combines with J gene TRBJ2-5, with TRBD1 matching over 8 bases. This CDR3 spans 15 amino acids. The germline gives CDR1 SQVTM, CDR2 ANQGSEA. J was trimmed by 5 bases and V by 3 bases; bases with no gene match: 11. CDR3 sequence reads: CSVEATRGRGETQYF. CDR3 nucleotides: TGCAGCGTTGAGGCCACCAGGGGGCGAGGGGAGACCCAGTACTTC.

The rearrangement links TRBV11-2 to TRBJ2-7, with 8 bases matching TRBD1. The J segment lost 0 bases and the V segment lost 5 bases, leaving 3 bases of the junction unmatched. CDR3 size: 14 residues. CDR1 is SGHAT, CDR2 FQNNGV, per germline. The CDR3 DNA is TGTGCCAGCAGCCTCGGGACAGGCTCCTACGAGCAGTACTTC. This encodes CASSLGTGSYEQYF.

The rearrangement uses TRBV27 and TRBJ2-1; 10 bases line up with TRBD2. The V gene's germline CDR1 is MNHEY and CDR2 SMNVEV (reference sequence). This CDR3 has 16 residues. Unmatched junction bases numbered 9, after V lost 4 bases and J lost 6 bases. The CDR3 nucleotides are TGTGCCAGCAGTTCAGCGGGGGGGATCTCATTCAATGAGCAGTTCTTC. Translated: CASSSAGGISFNEQFF.

This rearrangement joins TRBV4-1 to TRBJ2-7; D gene uncertain. In germline, CDR1 is MGHRA, CDR2 YSYEKL. The CDR3 runs to 13 residues. Trimming removed 0 bases from V and 7 bases from J, with 10 bases in between. The CDR3 DNA reads TGCGCCAGCAGCCAAGAGATGGGCAGGGAGCAGTACTTC. Its translation: CASSQEMGREQYF.

This clone has a single count. This chain joins TRBV28 and TRBJ2-7; no definite D call. Germline V gene lookup returns CDR1 MDHEN and CDR2 SYDVKM. The V and J ends lost 3 bases and 0 bases respectively, with 9 bases between them. This CDR3 has 14 residues. DNA for the CDR3: TGTGCCAGCAGTTTTCAAGGCGACTCCTACGAGCAGTACGTC. This gives the protein CASSFQGDSYEQYV.

This sequence joins TRBV28 and TRBJ1-1; D possibly corresponds to TRBD1 (5 bases). This CDR3 is 11 amino acids long. Trimming removed 7 bases at V and 12 bases at J, with 15 bases between. Per germline, CDR1 MDHEN and CDR2 SYDVKM. The CDR3 here is CASTQGLGTFF. For the CDR3, the DNA is TGTGCCAGCACCCAGGGTCTAGGGACTTTCTTT. Together with reference TRBV28 and TRBJ1-1, the CDR3 gives the full variable domain: DVKVTQSSRYLVKRTGEKVFLECVQDMDHENMFWYRQDPGLGLRLIYFSYDVKMKEKGDIPEGYSVSREKKERFSLILESASTNQTSMYLCASTQGLGTFFGQGTRLTVV.

The chain carries TRBV19 and TRBJ2-2; D might be TRBD2 (6 bases). Trimming shortened V by 4 bases and J by 3 bases, and 15 bases separated the two germline ends. The CDR3 is made up of 16 amino acids. Germline CDR1 LNHDA, CDR2 SQIVND (reference sequence). CDR3 nucleotides: TGTGCCAGTAGTACCCGAGGAGGGTCCCACACCGGGGAGCTGTTTTTT. It is translated as CASSTRGGSHTGELFF.

The chain employs TRBV30 and TRBJ1-4; 8 bases line up with TRBD1. Germline values: CDR1 GTSNPN, CDR2 SVGIG (reference sequence). Trimming at V came to 8 bases and at J to 1 base, leaving 9 bases not matched to a gene. CDR3 size: 15 residues. The CDR3 nucleotides read TGTGCCGGGCAGGGGGCGATCGTAACTAATGAAAAACTGTTTTTT. Its translation is CAGQGAIVTNEKLFF.

V and J are TRBV7-6 and TRBJ2-1; tentatively, D is TRBD2 (5 bases). Germline V gene data show CDR1 as SGHVS and CDR2 as FNYEAQ. V shed 4 bases and J shed 4 bases, with 8 bases lying between them. The CDR3 runs to 13 residues. In DNA, the CDR3 is TGTGCCAGCAGCTCGGACTTTTACAATGAGCAGTTCTTC. It translates to CASSSDFYNEQFF.

This clone came up a few times. V gene TRBV21-1 combines with J gene TRBJ2-3; TRBD2 is the table's D call, not checked against the DNA. TRBV21-1 is described as a pseudogene. The CDR3 sequence is 19 residues long. The CDR3 here is CASSKVRLAGGRFRGTQYF. CDR3 DNA: TGTGCCAGCAGCAAAGTTCGACTAGCGGGGGGGCGTTTTCGTGGTACGCAGTATTTT.

V gene TRBV5-6 combines with J gene TRBJ1-1; D not certain. V was shortened by 4 bases and J by 0 bases, with 4 bases between the two germline ends. The CDR3 loop spans 12 amino acids. Per germline, CDR1 SGHDT and CDR2 YYEEEE. DNA of the CDR3: TGTGCCAGCAGCCTAGTGAACACTGAAGCTTTCTTT. It translates to CASSLVNTEAFF. The variable domain in full, with the rest retrieved from reference TRBV5-6 and TRBJ1-1, is DAGVTQSPTHLIKTRGQQVTLRCSPKSGHDTVSWYQQALGQGPQFIFQYYEEEERQRGNFPDRFSGHQFPNYSSELNVNALLLGDSALYLCASSLVNTEAFFGQGTRLTVV.

This chain connects TRBV18 to TRBJ1-6; weak D call: TRBD1 (5 bases). CDR1 is KGHSH and CDR2 is LQKENI in the germline V gene. The CDR3 has 18 residues. Trimming stripped 6 bases from V and 1 base from J, with 19 bases between. The CDR3 DNA sequence: TGTGCCAGCTCTAACACTGGGGGGGGTAAGTCCTATAATTCACCCCTCCACTTT. It yields the protein CASSNTGGGKSYNSPLHF.

This rearrangement joins TRBV25-1 to TRBJ1-1; perhaps TRBD1 as D (5 bases). With 4 bases removed from V and 3 bases from J, the gap between germline ends came to 12 bases. From germline, CDR1 is MGHDK and CDR2 SYGVNS. This CDR3 spans 14 amino acids. This CDR3 is CASSGPPGDTEAFF. The DNA for the CDR3 is TGTGCCAGCAGTGGACCCCCGGGGGACACTGAAGCTTTCTTT.

The rearrangement joins TRBV6-4 to TRBJ2-1, with 9 nucleotides matching TRBD1. The germline V gene has CDR1 MRHNA and CDR2 SNTAGT. The trim removed 10 bases at V and 6 bases at J, leaving 13 bases unmatched. This CDR3 contains 15 residues. The CDR3 sequence is CATAPGQGGGNEQFF. The CDR3 nucleotides are TGTGCCACCGCACCGGGACAGGGCGGTGGCAATGAGCAGTTCTTC.

V is TRBV6-6 and J is TRBJ2-5; 8 nucleotides align to TRBD1. The CDR3 is 15 amino acids. The germline V gene has CDR1 MNHNY and CDR2 SVGAGI (reference sequence). Trimming cost V 3 bases and J 4 bases; bases outside gene matches: 7. The CDR3 spells CASSYSTGVGETQYF. DNA for the CDR3: TGTGCCAGCAGTTATTCGACAGGGGTCGGAGAGACCCAGTACTTC.

The chain carries TRBV7-2 and TRBJ2-7; TRBD2 is a possible D gene (6 bases). The CDR3 consists of 16 residues. Deletions cut 2 bases from V and 7 bases from J, with 21 bases between. Germline CDR1 is SGHTA and CDR2 is FQGNSA. Here the CDR3 reads CASSLPRGSGQAEQYF. The CDR3 nucleotides read TGTGCCAGCAGCTTACCTCGAGGTAGCGGACAAGCAGAGCAGTACTTC.

The rearrangement joins TRBV5-1 to TRBJ1-4; D is unclear. The germline V gene has CDR1 SGHRS and CDR2 YFSETQ. V gave up 2 bases and J gave up 2 bases, with 10 bases separating them. This CDR3 region has 15 residues. CDR3 loop: CASSLTVGTNEKLFF. The CDR3 region has the DNA TGCGCCAGCAGCTTAACGGTGGGCACTAATGAAAAACTGTTTTTT.

The rearrangement links TRBV5-6 to TRBJ2-7; D is possibly TRBD1 (5 bases). With 0 bases removed from V and 1 base from J, the gap between germline ends came to 5 bases. Germline-derived CDR1 and CDR2 are SGHDT and YYEEEE. The CDR3 consists of 13 residues. CDR3 sequence reads: CASSLGQSYEQYF. CDR3 nucleotides: TGTGCCAGCAGCTTGGGACAGTCCTACGAGCAGTACTTC.

V and J are TRBV9 and TRBJ2-3, with TRBD2 matching over 8 bases. This CDR3 spans 16 amino acids. Germline V gene data show CDR1 as SGDLS and CDR2 as YYNGEE. V shed 0 bases and J 2 bases; nucleotides not matched to a gene: 5. The CDR3 nucleotides are TGTGCCAGCAGCGTAGCGGGGGGGCGTTACACAGATACGCAGTATTTT. Protein sequence: CASSVAGGRYTDTQYF.

The rearrangement joins TRBV13 to TRBJ1-1; TRBD1 matches at 11 bases. Germline V gives CDR1 PRHDT, CDR2 FYEKMQ (reference sequence). The J segment lost 0 bases and the V segment lost 5 bases, leaving 8 bases of the junction unmatched. The CDR3 has 17 residues. The CDR3 sequence: CASSLGQGANMNTEAFF. CDR3 in DNA: TGTGCCAGCAGCCTCGGACAGGGGGCGAATATGAACACTGAAGCTTTCTTT. The whole variable domain, remainder taken from reference TRBV13 and TRBJ1-1, is AAGVIQSPRHLIKEKRETATLKCYPIPRHDTVYWYQQGPGQDPQFLISFYEKMQSDKGSIPDRFSAQQFSDYHSELNMSSLELGDSALYFCASSLGQGANMNTEAFFGQGTRLTVV.

The chain is built from TRBV19 and TRBJ1-3, with a weak D call TRBD1 (6 bases). Germline lookup yields CDR1 LNHDA and CDR2 SQIVND (reference sequence). The CDR3 contains 14 residues. Trimming removed 7 bases from V and 7 bases from J, with 17 bases in between. CDR3 DNA sequence: TGTGCCAGTACCCTAGCAGGGGACGGCAACACCATATATTTT. It encodes CASTLAGDGNTIYF.

This clone appeared once. The chain carries TRBV16 and TRBJ2-1; 7 bases align to TRBD2. V lost 2 bases to trimming and J lost 5 bases; unmatched junction nucleotides: 6. The CDR3 length is 15 residues. Germline lookup yields CDR1 KGHSY and CDR2 FQNENV. CDR3 DNA: TGTGCCAGCAGCCAAACCAGCGGGGATAACAATGAGCAGTTCTTC. Protein product: CASSQTSGDNNEQFF.

The V call is TRBV4-1, the J call TRBJ2-3; D unresolved. Germline values: CDR1 MGHRA, CDR2 YSYEKL. Between the trimmed V and J ends, which lost 1 base and 3 bases, there was a span of 8 bases. This CDR3 has 14 amino acids. This chain's CDR3 is CASSQGPRTDTQYF. The CDR3 DNA follows: TGCGCCAGCAGCCAAGGCCCCCGGACAGATACGCAGTATTTT.